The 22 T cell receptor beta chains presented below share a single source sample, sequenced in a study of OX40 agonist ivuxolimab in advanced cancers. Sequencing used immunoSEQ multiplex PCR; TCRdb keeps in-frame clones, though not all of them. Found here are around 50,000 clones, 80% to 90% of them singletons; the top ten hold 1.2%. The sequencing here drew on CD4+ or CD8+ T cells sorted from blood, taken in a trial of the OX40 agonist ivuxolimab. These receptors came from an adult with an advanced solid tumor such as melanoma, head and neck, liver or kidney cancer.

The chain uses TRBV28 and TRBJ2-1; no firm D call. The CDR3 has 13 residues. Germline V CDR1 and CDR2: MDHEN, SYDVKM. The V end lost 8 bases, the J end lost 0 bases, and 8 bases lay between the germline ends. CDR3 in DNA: TGTGCCAGCTTTGATGGCTCCTACAATGAGCAGTTCTTC. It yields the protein CASFDGSYNEQFF.

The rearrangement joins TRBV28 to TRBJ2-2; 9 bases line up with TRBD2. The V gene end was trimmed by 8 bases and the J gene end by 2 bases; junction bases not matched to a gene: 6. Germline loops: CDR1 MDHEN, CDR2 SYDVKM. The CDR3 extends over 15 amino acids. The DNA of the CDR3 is TGTGCCAGCGAACGTAGCGGGAGTAACACCGGGGAGCTGTTTTTT. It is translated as CASERSGSNTGELFF.

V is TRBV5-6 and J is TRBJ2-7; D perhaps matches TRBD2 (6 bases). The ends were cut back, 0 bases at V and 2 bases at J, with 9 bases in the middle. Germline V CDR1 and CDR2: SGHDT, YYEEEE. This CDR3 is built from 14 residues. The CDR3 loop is CASSLDPGAYEQYF. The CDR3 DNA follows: TGTGCCAGCAGCTTGGACCCGGGAGCCTACGAGCAGTACTTC.

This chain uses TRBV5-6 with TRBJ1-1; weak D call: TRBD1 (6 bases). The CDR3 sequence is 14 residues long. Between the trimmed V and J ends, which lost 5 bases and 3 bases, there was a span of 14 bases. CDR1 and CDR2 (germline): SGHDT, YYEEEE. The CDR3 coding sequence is TGTGCCAGCAGGGCAGGGGTGTTGGACACTGAAGCTTTCTTT. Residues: CASRAGVLDTEAFF.

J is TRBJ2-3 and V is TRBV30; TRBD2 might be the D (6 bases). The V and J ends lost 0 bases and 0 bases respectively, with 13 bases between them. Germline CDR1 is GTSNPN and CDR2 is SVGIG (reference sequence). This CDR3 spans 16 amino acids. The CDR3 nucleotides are TGTGCCTGGAGTGTTGGAGGGAGGACTAGCACAGATACGCAGTATTTT. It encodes CAWSVGGRTSTDTQYF.

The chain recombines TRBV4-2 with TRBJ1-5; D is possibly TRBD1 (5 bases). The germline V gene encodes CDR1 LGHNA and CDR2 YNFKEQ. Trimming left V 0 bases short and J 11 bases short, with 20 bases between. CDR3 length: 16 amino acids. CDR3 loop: CASSQDETEELRAQHF. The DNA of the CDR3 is TGTGCCAGCAGCCAAGATGAGACAGAAGAGCTGAGGGCCCAGCATTTT.

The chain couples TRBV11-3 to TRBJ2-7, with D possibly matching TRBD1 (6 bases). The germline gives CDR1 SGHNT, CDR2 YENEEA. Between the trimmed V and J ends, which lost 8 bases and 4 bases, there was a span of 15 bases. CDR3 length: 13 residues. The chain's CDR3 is CASGAGEEYEQYF. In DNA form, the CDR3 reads TGTGCCAGCGGGGCAGGGGAAGAATACGAGCAGTACTTC.

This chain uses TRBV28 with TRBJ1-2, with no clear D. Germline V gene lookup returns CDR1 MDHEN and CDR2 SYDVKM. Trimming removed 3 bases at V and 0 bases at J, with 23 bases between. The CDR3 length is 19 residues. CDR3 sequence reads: CASSFGRRRTDGSNYGYTF. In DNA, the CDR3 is TGTGCCAGCAGTTTCGGGAGGAGGAGGACGGACGGATCTAACTATGGCTACACCTTC.

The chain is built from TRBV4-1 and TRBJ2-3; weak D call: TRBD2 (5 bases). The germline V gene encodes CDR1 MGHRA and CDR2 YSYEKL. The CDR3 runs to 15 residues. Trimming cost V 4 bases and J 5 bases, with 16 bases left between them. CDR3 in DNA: TGCGCCAGCAGCCTGGGTCTCGCTGGAGGAGATACGCAGTATTTT. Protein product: CASSLGLAGGDTQYF.

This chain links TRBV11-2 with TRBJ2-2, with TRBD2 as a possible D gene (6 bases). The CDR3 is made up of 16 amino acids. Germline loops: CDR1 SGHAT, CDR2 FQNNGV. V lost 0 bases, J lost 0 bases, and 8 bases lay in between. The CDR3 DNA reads TGTGCCAGCAGCTTAGACCGGGGGACGAACACCGGGGAGCTGTTTTTT. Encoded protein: CASSLDRGTNTGELFF.

CDR3 DNA sequence: TGTGCCAGCGTCGACCTGGTAACAGGCTCCTACAATGAGCAGTTCTTC. This sequence encodes CASVDLVTGSYNEQFF. V is TRBV2 and J is TRBJ2-1, with a weak D call TRBD1 (5 bases). This CDR3 has 16 residues. Trimming left V 8 bases short and J 0 bases short, with 17 bases between. The germline CDR1 and CDR2 sequences are SNHLY and FYNNEI.

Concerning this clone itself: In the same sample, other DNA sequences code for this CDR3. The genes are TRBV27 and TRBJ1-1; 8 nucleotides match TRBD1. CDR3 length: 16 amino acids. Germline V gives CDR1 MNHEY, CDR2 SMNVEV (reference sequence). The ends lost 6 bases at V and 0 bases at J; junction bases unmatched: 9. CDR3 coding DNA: TGTGCCAGCAGGACCGACAGGGGTCGGATGAACACTGAAGCTTTCTTT. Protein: CASRTDRGRMNTEAFF.

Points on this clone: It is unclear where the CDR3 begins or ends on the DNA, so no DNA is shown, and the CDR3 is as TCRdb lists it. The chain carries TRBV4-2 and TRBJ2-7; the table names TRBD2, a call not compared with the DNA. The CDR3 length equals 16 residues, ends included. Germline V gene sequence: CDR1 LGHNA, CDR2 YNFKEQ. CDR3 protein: CASSVGPGLATYEQYF.

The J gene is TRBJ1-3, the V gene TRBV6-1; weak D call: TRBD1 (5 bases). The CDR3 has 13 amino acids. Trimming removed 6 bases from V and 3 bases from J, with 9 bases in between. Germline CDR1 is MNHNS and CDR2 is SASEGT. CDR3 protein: CASRETGGNTIYF. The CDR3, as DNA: TGTGCCAGCAGGGAAACAGGTGGAAACACCATATATTTT.

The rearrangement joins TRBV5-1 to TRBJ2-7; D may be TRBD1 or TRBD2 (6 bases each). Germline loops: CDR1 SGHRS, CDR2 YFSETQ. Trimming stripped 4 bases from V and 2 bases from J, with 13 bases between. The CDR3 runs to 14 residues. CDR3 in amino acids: CASSPLGGAYEQYF. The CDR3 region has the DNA TGCGCCAGCAGCCCCTTGGGGGGCGCCTACGAGCAGTACTTC.

CDR3 DNA: TGTGCCAGCTCATCCGGGGCCAACGTCCTGACTTTC. Protein product: CASSSGANVLTF. This chain connects TRBV6-5 to TRBJ2-6; D remains unclear. V shed 8 bases and J shed 4 bases, with 6 bases lying between them. Germline V CDR1 and CDR2: MNHEY, SVGAGI. CDR3 length: 12 residues.

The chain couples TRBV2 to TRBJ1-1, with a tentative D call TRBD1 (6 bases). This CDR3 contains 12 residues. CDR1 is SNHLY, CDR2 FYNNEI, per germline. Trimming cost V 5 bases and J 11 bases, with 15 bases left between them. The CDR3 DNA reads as TGTGCCAGCAGTCCCAGGGACACTGGTGCTTTCTTT. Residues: CASSPRDTGAFF.

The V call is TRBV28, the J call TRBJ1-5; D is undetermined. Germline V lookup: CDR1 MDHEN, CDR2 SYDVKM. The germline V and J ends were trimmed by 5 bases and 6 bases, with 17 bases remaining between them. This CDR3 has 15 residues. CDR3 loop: CASSRSRRVAQPQHF. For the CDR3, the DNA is TGTGCCAGCAGTCGCTCAAGGAGGGTTGCTCAGCCCCAGCATTTT.

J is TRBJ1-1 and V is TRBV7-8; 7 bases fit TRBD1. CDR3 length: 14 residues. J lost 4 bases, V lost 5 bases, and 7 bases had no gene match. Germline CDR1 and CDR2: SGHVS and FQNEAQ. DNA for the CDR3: TGTGCCAGCAGCCCTTTGACAGGGAGCACTGAAGCTTTCTTT. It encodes CASSPLTGSTEAFF.

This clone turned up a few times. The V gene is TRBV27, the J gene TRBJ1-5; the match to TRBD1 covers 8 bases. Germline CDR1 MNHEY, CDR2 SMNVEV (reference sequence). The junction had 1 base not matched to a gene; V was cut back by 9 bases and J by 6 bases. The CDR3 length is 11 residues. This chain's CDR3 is CARQGVQPQHF. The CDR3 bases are TGTGCCAGACAGGGGGTTCAGCCCCAGCATTTT.

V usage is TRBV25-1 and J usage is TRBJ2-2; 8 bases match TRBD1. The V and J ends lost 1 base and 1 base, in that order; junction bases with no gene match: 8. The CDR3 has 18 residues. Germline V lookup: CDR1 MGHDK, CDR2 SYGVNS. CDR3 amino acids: CASSELGQQGVNTGELFF. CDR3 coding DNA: TGTGCCAGCAGTGAATTAGGTCAACAGGGGGTGAACACCGGGGAGCTGTTTTTT.

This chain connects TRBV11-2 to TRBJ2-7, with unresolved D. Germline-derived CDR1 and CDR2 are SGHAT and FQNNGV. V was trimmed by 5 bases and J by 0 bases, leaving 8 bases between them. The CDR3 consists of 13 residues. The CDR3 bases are TGTGCCAGCAGCGTCCGTCTCTCCTACGAGCAGTACTTC. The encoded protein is CASSVRLSYEQYF.